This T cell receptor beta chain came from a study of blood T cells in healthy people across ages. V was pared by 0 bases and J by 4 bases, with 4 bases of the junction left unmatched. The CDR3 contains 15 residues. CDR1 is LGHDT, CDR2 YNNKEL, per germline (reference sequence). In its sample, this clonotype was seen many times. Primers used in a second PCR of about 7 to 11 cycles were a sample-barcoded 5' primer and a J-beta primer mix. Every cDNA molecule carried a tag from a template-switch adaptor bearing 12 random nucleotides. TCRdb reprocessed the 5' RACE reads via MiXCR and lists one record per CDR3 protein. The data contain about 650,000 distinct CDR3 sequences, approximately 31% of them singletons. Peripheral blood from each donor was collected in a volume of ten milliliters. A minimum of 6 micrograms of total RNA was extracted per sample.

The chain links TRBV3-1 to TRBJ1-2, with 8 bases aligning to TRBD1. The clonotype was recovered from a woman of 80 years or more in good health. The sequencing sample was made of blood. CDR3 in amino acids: CASSQDPRGPYGYTF. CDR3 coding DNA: TGTGCCAGCAGCCAAGACCCCAGGGGGCCCTATGGCTACACCTTC.